A single sample gave rise to the 28 T cell receptor beta chains below, sequenced in a study of T cells in narcolepsy. Measured with immunoSEQ multiplex PCR; TCRdb has only the in-frame clones, and not every one. The sample shows under 35,000 clones, about 87% of them seen only once. The sequencing sample was made of memory (CD45RA-) CD4+ T cells from blood. All receptors come from a human donor in good health.

This sequence joins TRBV7-3 and TRBJ2-1, with 9 bases identical to TRBD2. The V segment lost 1 base and the J segment 7 bases; nucleotides outside the gene matches: 11. Germline values: CDR1 SGHTA, CDR2 FQGTGA. CDR3 size: 17 residues. For the CDR3, the DNA is TGTGCCAGCAGCTTAATTGGGGCGGGAGGGCCGTTGAATGAGCAGTTCTTC. This encodes CASSLIGAGGPLNEQFF.

This clone came up a few times. The chain has TRBV19 and TRBJ1-1; 8 bases are a match to TRBD1. Losses at the gene ends were 5 bases for V and 3 bases for J; bases not matched to a gene: 5. Per germline, CDR1 LNHDA and CDR2 SQIVND (reference sequence). This CDR3 has 14 amino acids. CDR3 sequence: CASSFRTGYTEAFF. The CDR3 region has the DNA TGTGCCAGTAGTTTCAGGACAGGGTACACTGAAGCTTTCTTT.

The chain employs TRBV7-9 and TRBJ2-5, with TRBD2 matching 7 bases. Germline V lookup: CDR1 SEHNR, CDR2 FQNEAQ (reference sequence). CDR3 length: 13 amino acids. The V gene end was trimmed by 3 bases and the J gene end by 5 bases; junction bases not matched to a gene: 3. CDR3 region: CASSFGGSETQYF. The CDR3 DNA sequence: TGTGCCAGCAGCTTCGGCGGGAGTGAGACCCAGTACTTC.

This clone was counted once. This chain connects TRBV4-2 to TRBJ2-5; TRBD2 agrees at 9 bases. CDR3 length: 16 residues. Trimming at V came to 4 bases and at J to 4 bases, leaving 10 bases not matched to a gene. The germline V gene has CDR1 LGHNA and CDR2 YNFKEQ. The CDR3 bases are TGTGCCAGCAGCCCTAGCGCGTCAGCGGGGGGAGAGACCCAGTACTTC. It yields the protein CASSPSASAGGETQYF.

The CDR3 is CASSRGDSQETQYF. CDR3 sequence (DNA): TGTGCCAGCAGTCGGGGGGACAGCCAAGAGACCCAGTACTTC. This chain joins TRBV27 and TRBJ2-5, with D perhaps TRBD1 or TRBD2 (7 bases each). Germline V gene lookup returns CDR1 MNHEY and CDR2 SMNVEV (reference sequence). V shed 5 bases and J shed 1 base, with 11 bases lying between them. This CDR3 comprises 14 residues.

The CDR3 bases are TGTGCCAGCAGTGAACGGGTTGCGGGTGAGACCCAGTACTTC. Protein product: CASSERVAGETQYF. V gene TRBV6-1 combines with J gene TRBJ2-5; TRBD2 might be the D (5 bases). Looked up from germline, CDR1 is MNHNS and CDR2 is SASEGT. Trimming removed 2 bases at V and 5 bases at J, with 12 bases between. The CDR3 has 14 amino acids.

The genes are TRBV10-3 and TRBJ1-1; TRBD1 is a possible D gene (5 bases). V gave up 3 bases and J gave up 5 bases, with 13 bases separating them. The CDR3 loop spans 14 amino acids. Germline CDR1 ENHRY, CDR2 SYGVKD. The CDR3 region has the DNA TGTGCCATCAGTGACTCCCAGGGAAAAACTGAAGCTTTCTTT. Its protein product is CAISDSQGKTEAFF.

This chain uses TRBV19 with TRBJ2-7; 9 bases line up with TRBD1. Germline values: CDR1 LNHDA, CDR2 SQIVND (reference sequence). Losses at the gene ends were 5 bases for V and 0 bases for J; bases not matched to a gene: 2. This CDR3 is 14 amino acids long. The CDR3 loop is CASSVTGGSYEQYF. For the CDR3, the DNA is TGTGCCAGTAGTGTGACAGGGGGCTCCTACGAGCAGTACTTC.

The chain links TRBV5-4 to TRBJ2-7; D may be TRBD1 or TRBD2 (5 bases each). The length of the CDR3 is 15 residues. V shed 3 bases and J shed 3 bases, with 16 bases lying between them. The germline V gene has CDR1 SGHNT and CDR2 YYREEE (reference sequence). CDR3 protein: CASSWDPGTNYEQYF. The CDR3 nucleotides are TGTGCCAGCAGCTGGGACCCAGGTACAAACTACGAGCAGTACTTC. Complete variable domain (other parts from reference TRBV5-4 and TRBJ2-7): ETGVTQSPTHLIKTRGQQVTLRCSSQSGHNTVSWYQQALGQGPQFIFQYYREEENGRGNFPPRFSGLQFPNYSSELNVNALELDDSALYLCASSWDPGTNYEQYFGPGTRLTVT.

The chain links TRBV6-1 to TRBJ2-2; TRBD2 aligns across 12 bases. The CDR3 extends over 15 amino acids. Germline lookup yields CDR1 MNHNS and CDR2 SASEGT. V shed 2 bases, J shed 6 bases, and the junction held 1 base outside the gene matches. DNA for the CDR3: TGTGCCAGCAGTGAACTAGCGGGAGGGGCCGGGGAGCTGTTTTTT. It encodes CASSELAGGAGELFF.

As DNA, the CDR3 is TGTGCCAGCTCACCGCAACTGAACTACGAGCAGTACTTC. Protein product: CASSPQLNYEQYF. This chain joins TRBV18 and TRBJ2-7; D not resolved. Looked up from germline, CDR1 is KGHSH and CDR2 is LQKENI. Trimming removed 3 bases from V and 3 bases from J, with 9 bases in between. This CDR3 has 13 amino acids.

V usage is TRBV6-5 and J usage is TRBJ2-5; tentative D call: TRBD2 (7 bases). The V and J ends lost 3 bases and 5 bases respectively, with 19 bases between them. The CDR3 has 16 residues. The germline V gene has CDR1 MNHEY and CDR2 SVGAGI. Here the CDR3 reads CASSYYAQGGVETQYF. The CDR3, as DNA: TGTGCCAGCAGTTATTACGCCCAAGGGGGGGTCGAGACCCAGTACTTC.

The chain combines TRBV7-2 with TRBJ2-3; tentatively, D is TRBD1 or TRBD2 (6 bases each). Germline loops: CDR1 SGHTA, CDR2 FQGNSA. CDR3 length equals 12 residues. Trimming took 2 bases from V and 10 from J, leaving 10 bases between them. The chain's CDR3 is CASSLMGGSQYF. The CDR3 DNA sequence: TGTGCCAGCAGCTTAATGGGGGGCTCGCAGTATTTT.

The rearrangement joins TRBV19 to TRBJ1-1, with D perhaps TRBD1 (5 bases). This CDR3 comprises 13 residues. Trimming stripped 7 bases from V and 1 base from J, with 10 bases between. The germline V gene has CDR1 LNHDA and CDR2 SQIVND (reference sequence). The CDR3 reads CASTPDRNTEAFF. In DNA form, the CDR3 reads TGTGCCAGTACCCCTGACAGGAACACTGAAGCTTTCTTT.

The chain uses TRBV11-3 and TRBJ2-2; the D call may be TRBD1 or TRBD2 (5 bases each). The V and J ends lost 4 bases and 5 bases respectively, with 11 bases between them. CDR1 is SGHNT and CDR2 is YENEEA in the germline V gene. This CDR3 has 14 amino acids. For the CDR3, the DNA is TGTGCCAGCAGCTCCGGGACCCCGACCGGGGAGCTGTTTTTT. This gives the protein CASSSGTPTGELFF. The whole variable domain, filled in from reference TRBV11-3 and TRBJ2-2, reads EAGVVQSPRYKIIEKKQPVAFWCNPISGHNTLYWYLQNLGQGPELLIRYENEEAVDDSQLPKDRFSAERLKGVDSTLKIQPAELGDSAVYLCASSSGTPTGELFFGEGSRLTVL.

The V call is TRBV5-6, the J call TRBJ1-3; possibly TRBD1 for D (5 bases). The ends were cut back, 4 bases at V and 0 bases at J, with 14 bases in the middle. This CDR3 contains 16 residues. Per the germline V gene, CDR1 is SGHDT and CDR2 is YYEEEE. In DNA, the CDR3 is TGTGCCAGCAGCCTCTCGGGGGAACCCTCTGGAAACACCATATATTTT. Protein: CASSLSGEPSGNTIYF.

The V and J genes are TRBV6-5 and TRBJ2-1; 11 bases are shared with TRBD2. V lost 8 bases to trimming and J lost 4 bases; unmatched junction nucleotides: 7. Germline values: CDR1 MNHEY, CDR2 SVGAGI. CDR3 length: 15 residues. DNA for the CDR3: TGTGCCAGCCGTTTGGTAGCGGGAGGGTACAATGAGCAGTTCTTC. It encodes CASRLVAGGYNEQFF.

The genes are TRBV29-1 and TRBJ1-2; TRBD1 aligns across 8 bases. CDR3 length: 15 amino acids. The trim removed 6 bases at V and 4 bases at J, leaving 13 bases unmatched. The germline V gene has CDR1 SQVTM and CDR2 ANQGSEA. CDR3: CSVGQGARSAYGYTF. The DNA of the CDR3 is TGCAGCGTCGGACAGGGAGCCCGAAGTGCCTATGGCTACACCTTC. Based on the CDR3 plus reference TRBV29-1 and TRBJ1-2, the full variable domain is SAVISQKPSRDICQRGTSLTIQCQVDSQVTMMFWYRQQPGQSLTLIATANQGSEATYESGFVIDKFPISRPNLTFSTLTVSNMSPEDSSIYLCSVGQGARSAYGYTFGSGTRLTVV.

This chain connects TRBV9 to TRBJ2-5, with D hard to call. CDR1 and CDR2 (germline): SGDLS, YYNGEE. This CDR3 comprises 13 residues. Trimming cost V 2 bases and J 5 bases, with 10 bases left between them. The CDR3 here is CASSVSVRETQYF. CDR3 in DNA: TGTGCCAGCAGCGTTTCGGTAAGGGAGACCCAGTACTTC.

This clone was seen once. The CDR3 DNA is TGTGCCAGCAGCAACCGCGCCGGGACTAGCGCGAGCAATGAGCAGTTCTTC. Its translation: CASSNRAGTSASNEQFF. The chain carries TRBV7-8 and TRBJ2-1; 10 nucleotides align to TRBD2. Germline CDR1 SGHVS, CDR2 FQNEAQ. This CDR3 has 17 amino acids. V was clipped by 5 bases and J by 6 bases; unmatched bases: 13.

The V and J genes are TRBV5-6 and TRBJ2-5, with TRBD2 as a possible D gene (5 bases). The ends were cut back, 3 bases at V and 4 bases at J, with 13 bases in the middle. The germline CDR1 and CDR2 sequences are SGHDT and YYEEEE. CDR3 length: 14 residues. CDR3 coding DNA: TGTGCCAGCAGCTATGACCCACGGGGAGAGACCCAGTACTTC. Its protein is CASSYDPRGETQYF.

The chain employs TRBV19 and TRBJ1-4; D gene uncertain. Between the trimmed V and J ends, which lost 3 bases and 8 bases, there was a span of 13 bases. The CDR3 covers 14 residues. The germline V gene has CDR1 LNHDA and CDR2 SQIVND (reference sequence). The CDR3 DNA is TGTGCCAGTAGTATCCGAGGGTTAGGGGAAAAACTGTTTTTT. It is translated as CASSIRGLGEKLFF.

The chain couples TRBV6-4 to TRBJ2-2; tentatively, D is TRBD1 or TRBD2 (5 bases each). V lost 5 bases and J lost 4, with 17 bases in between. The CDR3 is 16 amino acids. Germline V lookup: CDR1 MRHNA, CDR2 SNTAGT. CDR3 residues: CASSSGTPGSTGELFF. The CDR3 DNA is TGTGCCAGCAGTTCGGGGACCCCAGGTAGCACCGGGGAGCTGTTTTTT.

The chain couples TRBV27 to TRBJ1-2; no reliable D call. The V gene's germline CDR1 is MNHEY and CDR2 SMNVEV (reference sequence). V shed 3 bases and J shed 8 bases, with 13 bases lying between them. This CDR3 contains 13 residues. CDR3 sequence reads: CASSFAVGKGYTF. CDR3 DNA sequence: TGTGCCAGCAGTTTTGCAGTGGGGAAAGGCTACACCTTC.

This chain links TRBV5-1 with TRBJ1-4, with TRBD1 as a possible D gene (6 bases). Trimming cost V 3 bases and J 7 bases, with 22 bases left between them. Per the germline V gene, CDR1 is SGHRS and CDR2 is YFSETQ. The CDR3 spans 17 residues. CDR3 loop: CASSSQVIARGGEKLFF. The CDR3 nucleotides read TGCGCCAGCAGCTCCCAGGTCATCGCCAGGGGAGGTGAAAAACTGTTTTTT.

This clone is a singleton in its sample. The rearrangement links TRBV15 to TRBJ2-3; maybe TRBD1 (5 bases). Germline values: CDR1 LNHNV, CDR2 YYDKDF (reference sequence). Trimming took off 5 bases at V and 0 bases at J, with 18 bases between the two ends. The CDR3 is 17 amino acids. This chain's CDR3 is CATSRLTAIPSTDTQYF. Written as DNA, the CDR3 is TGTGCCACCAGCCGACTGACAGCCATTCCTAGCACAGATACGCAGTATTTT. Variable domain in full (rest from reference TRBV15 and TRBJ2-3): DAMVIQNPRYQVTQFGKPVTLSCSQTLNHNVMYWYQQKSSQAPKLLFHYYDKDFNNEADTPDNFQSRRPNTSFCFLDIRSPGLGDTAMYLCATSRLTAIPSTDTQYFGPGTRLTVL.

The rearrangement uses TRBV9 and TRBJ2-4; TRBD1 aligns across 7 bases. From germline, CDR1 is SGDLS and CDR2 YYNGEE. J lost 5 bases, V lost 3 bases, and 5 bases had no gene match. CDR3 size: 14 residues. The CDR3 DNA follows: TGTGCCAGCAGCGGGGGGACAGAACAAAACATTCAGTACTTC. Residues: CASSGGTEQNIQYF.

The sample holds a few counts of this clone. This rearrangement joins TRBV29-1 to TRBJ2-2; no definite D call. Trimming left V 8 bases short and J 2 bases short, with 6 bases between. The CDR3 sequence is 11 residues long. Germline-derived CDR1 and CDR2 are SQVTM and ANQGSEA. CDR3 protein: CSIQNTGELFF. Here the CDR3 DNA reads TGCAGCATACAAAACACCGGGGAGCTGTTTTTT.